Below are 21 T cell receptor beta chains sequenced from a single sample in a study of T cells after yellow fever vaccination (dated by TCRdb to the late 2010s). Library preparation was by 5' RACE. The sequencer was an Illumina NovaSeq 6000. The raw public reads went through TCRdb reprocessing: fastp at Q25, MiXCR clone calling, in-frame beta chains kept. Each entry is one CDR3 protein sequence, shown with its most common DNA and genes. The sample records 250,000 to 350,000 distinct CDR3 sequences, 8.7% of which are singletons. Of the sample, approximately 3.3% falls within the top ten clones. The treatment or condition label for this specimen denotes: live attenuated yellow fever vaccine strain. Sequences were derived from CD4+ T cells sorted from PBMCs, sampled 5 days after the yellow fever booster vaccination. Receptor source: a young man who received the YFV17D yellow fever vaccine.

This clonotype was picked up many times. This chain connects TRBV5-1 to TRBJ2-3; TRBD1 is a possible D gene (6 bases). The CDR3 has 13 amino acids. Germline V gene data show CDR1 as SGHRS and CDR2 as YFSETQ. The V gene lost 5 bases and the J gene lost 0 bases, with 7 bases spanning the gap. The CDR3 region is CASRDSSTDTQYF. CDR3 nucleotide sequence: TGCGCCAGCAGGGACAGCAGCACAGATACGCAGTATTTT.

This clonotype was observed many times. The chain is built from TRBV5-1 and TRBJ2-2; no reliable D call. Germline V gene sequence: CDR1 SGHRS, CDR2 YFSETQ. The V end lost 0 bases, the J end lost 1 base, and 7 bases lay between the germline ends. The CDR3 consists of 15 residues. The CDR3 DNA sequence: TGCGCCAGCAGCTTGGGGGCAGAGAACACCGGGGAGCTGTTTTTT. This encodes CASSLGAENTGELFF.

Many counts were recorded for this clonotype. The J gene is TRBJ2-3, the V gene TRBV18; TRBD2 matches at 8 bases. The CDR3 loop spans 17 amino acids. Germline V gene data show CDR1 as KGHSH and CDR2 as LQKENI. Losses at the gene ends were 2 bases for V and 2 bases for J; bases not matched to a gene: 9. As DNA, the CDR3 is TGTGCCAGCTCACCAAGGACCAGCGGGGGATCCACAGATACGCAGTATTTT. Its protein is CASSPRTSGGSTDTQYF.

This clonotype appeared many times. This chain connects TRBV5-1 to TRBJ2-1; D is ambiguous. The germline V gene has CDR1 SGHRS and CDR2 YFSETQ. The germline V and J ends were trimmed by 0 bases and 4 bases, with 8 bases remaining between them. CDR3 size: 14 residues. CDR3 nucleotides: TGCGCCAGCAGCTTGGAACCTAGGTACAATGAGCAGTTCTTC. Its protein is CASSLEPRYNEQFF. Together with reference TRBV5-1 and TRBJ2-1, the CDR3 gives the full variable domain: KAGVTQTPRYLIKTRGQQVTLSCSPISGHRSVSWYQQTPGQGLQFLFEYFSETQRNKGNFPGRFSGRQFSNSRSEMNVSTLELGDSALYLCASSLEPRYNEQFFGPGTRLTVL.

This clonotype appeared a few times. The V gene is TRBV12-5, the J gene TRBJ1-1; D uncertain. The CDR3 is made up of 11 amino acids. Germline V CDR1 and CDR2: LGHNT, FRNRAP. Trimming removed 5 bases at V and 3 bases at J, with 4 bases between. The CDR3, as DNA: TGTGCTAGTGGTAGTGACACTGAAGCTTTCTTT. It specifies CASGSDTEAFF.

This clonotype has a handful of counts. This rearrangement joins TRBV7-9 to TRBJ1-6; no firm D call. V was pared by 2 bases and J by 7 bases, with 12 bases between. The CDR3 totals 15 residues. The germline gives CDR1 SEHNR, CDR2 FQNEAQ (reference sequence). CDR3 nucleotide sequence: TGTGCCAGCAGCTTACAGCAGATGAGAAATTCACCCCTCCACTTT. It specifies CASSLQQMRNSPLHF.

The genes are TRBV7-2 and TRBJ2-7; 7 bases match TRBD1. CDR1 SGHTA and CDR2 FQGNSA come from the germline V gene. The V gene end was trimmed by 6 bases and the J gene end by 5 bases; junction bases not matched to a gene: 7. The CDR3 sequence is 13 residues long. This chain's CDR3 is CASSYRDRNEQYF. In DNA form, the CDR3 reads TGTGCCAGCAGTTACCGGGACAGAAACGAGCAGTACTTC.

The chain employs TRBV6-1 and TRBJ2-3; 9 bases agree with TRBD2. Germline CDR1 MNHNS, CDR2 SASEGT. The CDR3 contains 16 residues. The V and J ends lost 8 bases and 3 bases, in that order; junction bases with no gene match: 12. In nucleotides, the CDR3 is TGTGCCAGCCTTCCTAGCGGGGCGGGTTTTACAGATACGCAGTATTTT. Its translation: CASLPSGAGFTDTQYF.

The genes are TRBV18 and TRBJ2-6; 7 nucleotides line up with TRBD1. V trimming: 5 bases; J trimming: 4 bases; junction bases outside the gene matches: 11. The CDR3 consists of 17 residues. Germline values: CDR1 KGHSH, CDR2 LQKENI. CDR3 region: CASSTRQGNWGANVLTF. The CDR3 region has the DNA TGTGCCAGCTCAACCCGACAGGGAAATTGGGGGGCCAACGTCCTGACTTTC.

Ten or more counts support this clonotype. This chain links TRBV10-3 with TRBJ2-5; D call uncertain. The CDR3 length is 14 residues. CDR1 and CDR2 from the germline V gene are ENHRY and SYGVKD. Trimming took off 0 bases at V and 2 bases at J, with 7 bases between the two ends. The CDR3: CAISESWDQETQYF. The DNA of the CDR3 is TGTGCCATCAGTGAGTCATGGGATCAAGAGACCCAGTACTTC.

This chain uses TRBV6-2 or TRBV6-3 with TRBJ1-5; D is unresolved. V lost 0 bases to trimming and J lost 1 base, with 4 bases between them. Per germline, CDR1 MNHEY and CDR2 SVGEGT. The CDR3 consists of 14 residues. For the CDR3, the DNA is TGTGCCAGCAGTTACTCGTTCAGCAATCAGCCCCAGCATTTT. Its translation is CASSYSFSNQPQHF.

This clonotype has ten or more counts. V and J are TRBV7-2 and TRBJ2-1; perhaps TRBD2 as D (5 bases). Looked up from germline, CDR1 is SGHTA and CDR2 is FQGNSA. This CDR3 contains 12 residues. Trimming stripped 8 bases from V and 8 bases from J, with 13 bases between. The CDR3 nucleotides read TGTGCCAGCTCCCCCGGGGAATATGAGCAGTTCTTC. This encodes CASSPGEYEQFF. Full variable domain (outside the CDR3, taken from reference TRBV7-2 and TRBJ2-1): GAGVSQSPSNKVTEKGKDVELRCDPISGHTALYWYRQSLGQGLEFLIYFQGNSAPDKSGLPSDRFSAERTGGSVSTLTIQRTQQEDSAVYLCASSPGEYEQFFGPGTRLTVL.

V gene TRBV5-1 combines with J gene TRBJ1-2, with D tentatively TRBD1 (6 bases). The CDR3 is 15 amino acids. V was clipped by 2 bases and J by 2 bases, with 13 bases between them. The germline V gene has CDR1 SGHRS and CDR2 YFSETQ. Written as DNA, the CDR3 is TGCGCCAGCAGCTTACAGGGTAACGTGAACTATGGCTACACCTTC. It translates to CASSLQGNVNYGYTF. Together with reference TRBV5-1 and TRBJ1-2, the CDR3 gives the full variable domain: KAGVTQTPRYLIKTRGQQVTLSCSPISGHRSVSWYQQTPGQGLQFLFEYFSETQRNKGNFPGRFSGRQFSNSRSEMNVSTLELGDSALYLCASSLQGNVNYGYTFGSGTRLTVV.

The table lists this clonotype with a few counts. This chain joins TRBV5-1 and TRBJ1-2; D not resolved. The germline V and J ends were trimmed by 0 bases and 7 bases, with 10 bases remaining between them. Per the germline V gene, CDR1 is SGHRS and CDR2 is YFSETQ. The CDR3 has 13 amino acids. CDR3 coding DNA: TGCGCCAGCAGCTTGGCCGACCCTTCTGGCTACACCTTC. Translated, it gives CASSLADPSGYTF.

The V and J genes are TRBV6-1 and TRBJ2-4; TRBD1 or TRBD2 may be the D gene (5 bases each). The CDR3 has 13 amino acids. CDR1 and CDR2 (germline): MNHNS, SASEGT. Deletions cut 3 bases from V and 6 bases from J, with 9 bases between. Here the CDR3 reads CASSEGTVNIQYF. The CDR3 DNA is TGTGCCAGCAGTGAGGGGACGGTAAACATTCAGTACTTC.

The sample holds a few counts of this clonotype. This chain connects TRBV20-1 to TRBJ2-5, with 12 nucleotides matching TRBD2. Trimming cost V 0 bases and J 2 bases; bases outside gene matches: 1. The CDR3 is made up of 15 amino acids. Germline V lookup: CDR1 DFQATT, CDR2 SNEGSKA (reference sequence). The CDR3 DNA follows: TGCAGTGCTAGAGATCTAGCGGGGGGGCAAGAGACCCAGTACTTC. Its protein product is CSARDLAGGQETQYF.

This clonotype was counted only a few times. This chain joins TRBV5-1 and TRBJ2-5; the D is unclear. The germline V gene encodes CDR1 SGHRS and CDR2 YFSETQ. The CDR3 has 13 residues. V lost 4 bases to trimming and J lost 3 bases, with 10 bases between them. This CDR3 is CASSPGPKETQYF. CDR3 sequence (DNA): TGCGCCAGCAGCCCCGGCCCGAAAGAGACCCAGTACTTC.

J is TRBJ2-6 and V is TRBV12-3 or TRBV12-4; no definite D call. This CDR3 is built from 14 residues. V lost 3 bases to trimming and J lost 0 bases, with 3 bases between them. This chain's CDR3 is CASSFASGANVLTF. DNA of the CDR3: TGTGCCAGCAGTTTTGCCTCTGGGGCCAACGTCCTGACTTTC.

This chain joins TRBV6-2 or TRBV6-3 and TRBJ2-3; 8 positions agree with TRBD1. V was clipped by 6 bases and J by 0 bases; unmatched bases: 5. Germline V gives CDR1 MNHEY, CDR2 SVGEGT. The CDR3 runs to 15 residues. CDR3 amino acids: CASRPTGGSTDTQYF. CDR3 DNA sequence: TGTGCCAGCAGACCCACAGGGGGAAGCACAGATACGCAGTATTTT.

This chain links TRBV7-2 with TRBJ1-1; D gene ambiguous. Trimming took 1 base from V and 11 from J, leaving 11 bases between them. The CDR3 covers 12 residues. From germline, CDR1 is SGHTA and CDR2 FQGNSA. The CDR3 nucleotides are TGTGCCAGCAGCTTAGACTCGGGTGGGGCTTTCTTT. This encodes CASSLDSGGAFF.

This clonotype was counted many times. The DNA for the CDR3 is TGTGCCAGCTCACCGGAGTCGGCGGGGGAGACCCAGTACTTC. This sequence encodes CASSPESAGETQYF. The chain recombines TRBV18 with TRBJ2-5; a weak D match, TRBD2 (6 bases). CDR3 size: 14 residues. Germline V gene data show CDR1 as KGHSH and CDR2 as LQKENI. V was shortened by 3 bases and J by 5 bases, with 13 bases between the two germline ends.